What follows are 25 T cell receptor beta chains derived from one specimen sequenced in a study of PD-1 blockade in classical Hodgkin lymphoma (dated by TCRdb to about 2020). The time point tag for this specimen amounts to: cycle 1 day 1 (C1D1), immediately before nivolumab initiation. All trial patients had relapsed after autologous stem cell transplantation, with cohorts A, B and C differing in prior brentuximab vedotin exposure. Library preparation employed the immunoSEQ multiplex PCR assay. TCRdb carries this immuneACCESS record with in-frame sequences only. Its versions omit some clonotypes, under half of them owing to an unresolved V gene in the studies checked, with the rest unexplained. Within this sample are 20,000 to 30,000 clones, with 60% to 80% of them counted one time only. The ten largest clonotypes hold approximately 3.5% of the sample. Sequencing was performed on peripheral blood mononuclear cells (PBMCs), taken at baseline. These receptor sequences come from a human donor with classical Hodgkin lymphoma.

This chain uses TRBV7-2 with TRBJ1-1; a weak D match, TRBD1 (5 bases). Trimming shortened V by 4 bases and J by 3 bases, and 9 bases separated the two germline ends. There are 13 residues in the CDR3. CDR1 and CDR2 (germline): SGHTA, FQGNSA. The CDR3 DNA sequence: TGTGCCAGCAGCTCCGACAGATACACTGAAGCTTTCTTT. It translates to CASSSDRYTEAFF.

This clone was found once. J is TRBJ2-7 and V is TRBV2; TRBD1 matches at 10 bases. Germline CDR1 and CDR2: SNHLY and FYNNEI. This CDR3 contains 15 residues. Trimming cost V 7 bases and J 0 bases; bases outside gene matches: 6. The CDR3 nucleotides read TGTGCCAGCACCCGGACAGGGGGGAGCTCCTACGAGCAGTACTTC. It encodes CASTRTGGSSYEQYF.

By proportion, this clone is medium-sized. The chain has TRBV7-2 and TRBJ1-6; TRBD1 matches at 8 bases. The CDR3 has 16 residues. V shed 4 bases and J 6 bases; nucleotides not matched to a gene: 8. Germline V gene lookup returns CDR1 SGHTA and CDR2 FQGNSA. The CDR3, as DNA: TGTGCCAGCAGCTACGACCAGGGGGCGGGTAATTCACCCCTCCACTTT. Amino acid sequence: CASSYDQGAGNSPLHF.

V is TRBV10-3 and J is TRBJ1-1; tentatively, D is TRBD1 (5 bases). This CDR3 has 16 amino acids. From germline, CDR1 is ENHRY and CDR2 SYGVKD. V dropped 0 bases and J dropped 3 bases, with 14 bases sitting between them. As DNA, the CDR3 is TGTGCCATCAGTGAGTCGGTCTTCCCGGGGGACACTGAAGCTTTCTTT. Its translation: CAISESVFPGDTEAFF.

In its sample, this clone ranks as medium-sized. The J gene is TRBJ1-5, the V gene TRBV4-3; the D gene is possibly TRBD1 (6 bases). CDR1 is LGHNA, CDR2 YSLEER, per germline. Trimming shortened V by 0 bases and J by 7 bases, and 10 bases separated the two germline ends. CDR3 length equals 14 residues. CDR3 residues: CASSQDRGEQPQHF. Here the CDR3 DNA reads TGCGCCAGCAGCCAAGACAGGGGTGAGCAGCCCCAGCATTTT.

This chain uses TRBV7-2 with TRBJ2-1; the match to TRBD2 covers 9 bases. Per germline, CDR1 SGHTA and CDR2 FQGNSA. V dropped 0 bases and J dropped 8; count of bases not matched to a gene: 8. The CDR3 contains 16 residues. The CDR3 coding sequence is TGTGCCAGCAGCTTAGCGGGCGGGGGGGCCCGGGATGAGCAGTTCTTC. Its protein product is CASSLAGGGARDEQFF. The whole variable domain, filled in from reference TRBV7-2 and TRBJ2-1, reads GAGVSQSPSNKVTEKGKDVELRCDPISGHTALYWYRQSLGQGLEFLIYFQGNSAPDKSGLPSDRFSAERTGGSVSTLTIQRTQQEDSAVYLCASSLAGGGARDEQFFGPGTRLTVL.

The chain joins TRBV21-1 to TRBJ1-1. TRBV21-1 is assigned pseudogene status. The CDR3 is made up of 14 amino acids. The CDR3 sequence is CASSMQLARTEAFF. The CDR3 DNA reads as TGTGCCAGCAGCATGCAGTTAGCTCGCACTGAAGCTTTCTTT.

The CDR3: CASSVDRGLSTEAFF. The CDR3 DNA sequence: TGTGCCAGCAGTGTCGACAGGGGGCTCTCCACTGAAGCTTTCTTT. J is TRBJ1-1 and V is TRBV27, with 10 positions matching TRBD1. The CDR3 length is 15 residues. Germline values: CDR1 MNHEY, CDR2 SMNVEV (reference sequence). Germline trimming cut 5 bases from V and 4 bases from J; bases unmatched to any gene: 7.

The chain joins TRBV2 to TRBJ2-1, with TRBD1 matching 7 bases. The J segment lost 1 base and the V segment lost 6 bases, leaving 9 bases of the junction unmatched. The CDR3 loop spans 16 amino acids. CDR1 is SNHLY, CDR2 FYNNEI, per germline. CDR3 bases: TGTGCCAGCAGCCCTAACAGGGGCTTTTCCTACAATGAGCAGTTCTTC. Protein sequence: CASSPNRGFSYNEQFF.

About this clone itself: Other DNA sequences in this sample translate to the same CDR3. The chain carries TRBV11-3 and TRBJ2-2; D possibly corresponds to TRBD2 (6 bases). V was trimmed by 1 base and J by 7 bases, leaving 10 bases between them. This CDR3 has 14 residues. Germline V gene sequence: CDR1 SGHNT, CDR2 YENEEA. Here the CDR3 reads CASSLGLEDGELFF. The CDR3 DNA sequence: TGTGCCAGCAGCTTAGGACTAGAGGACGGGGAGCTGTTTTTT. Combining the CDR3 with reference TRBV11-3 and TRBJ2-2 gives the whole variable domain EAGVVQSPRYKIIEKKQPVAFWCNPISGHNTLYWYLQNLGQGPELLIRYENEEAVDDSQLPKDRFSAERLKGVDSTLKIQPAELGDSAVYLCASSLGLEDGELFFGEGSRLTVL.

The V and J genes are TRBV7-2 and TRBJ2-7, with 11 bases lining up with TRBD2. J lost 0 bases, V lost 0 bases, and 7 bases had no gene match. The CDR3 covers 18 residues. CDR1 and CDR2 (germline): SGHTA, FQGNSA. The CDR3 sequence is CASSLASGLAGFSYEQYF. The CDR3 nucleotides read TGTGCCAGCAGCTTAGCTAGCGGACTAGCGGGTTTCTCCTACGAGCAGTACTTC.

The rearrangement uses TRBV30 and TRBJ2-3; maybe TRBD2 (5 bases). The V end lost 0 bases, the J end lost 2 bases, and 9 bases lay between the germline ends. CDR1 and CDR2 (germline): GTSNPN, SVGIG (reference sequence). CDR3 length equals 14 residues. In DNA form, the CDR3 reads TGTGCCTGGAGTGTAGCGGACCTCACAGATACGCAGTATTTT. As protein: CAWSVADLTDTQYF.

The chain has TRBV11-2 and TRBJ2-3; D ambiguous. Germline lookup yields CDR1 SGHAT and CDR2 FQNNGV. The CDR3 runs 12 residues. Trimming removed 5 bases at V and 3 bases at J, with 6 bases between. CDR3 sequence reads: CASSLFTDTQYF. As DNA, the CDR3 is TGTGCCAGCAGCCTATTTACAGATACGCAGTATTTT.

The chain employs TRBV4-2 and TRBJ2-5, with a weak D call TRBD1 (5 bases). The CDR3 loop spans 14 amino acids. Trimming pared 1 base from V and 2 bases from J, leaving 8 bases between. The germline V gene has CDR1 LGHNA and CDR2 YNFKEQ. DNA for the CDR3: TGTGCCAGCAGCCAAGTCCCAGGGCAAGAGACCCAGTACTTC. Its protein is CASSQVPGQETQYF.

The chain uses TRBV7-9 and TRBJ1-2, with TRBD1 matching 9 bases. CDR1 is SEHNR, CDR2 FQNEAQ, per germline (reference sequence). The CDR3 covers 17 residues. J lost 2 bases, V lost 6 bases, and 13 bases had no gene match. The chain's CDR3 is CASRPLDGDRENYGYTF. DNA for the CDR3: TGTGCCAGCAGACCATTAGATGGGGACAGGGAAAACTATGGCTACACCTTC.

J is TRBJ1-1 and V is TRBV5-6; 10 bases line up with TRBD1. V lost 4 bases, J lost 4 bases, and 10 bases stayed unmatched. The length of the CDR3 is 16 residues. CDR1 is SGHDT and CDR2 is YYEEEE in the germline V gene. DNA for the CDR3: TGTGCCAGCAGCCTTCTCTGGGACAGGGGTCCCACTGAAGCTTTCTTT. Translated, it gives CASSLLWDRGPTEAFF.

This chain links TRBV10-1 with TRBJ1-1, with 7 bases lining up with TRBD1. V was clipped by 6 bases and J by 8 bases; unmatched bases: 9. CDR1 is WNHNN and CDR2 is SYGVQD in the germline V gene (reference sequence). This CDR3 has 13 residues. DNA for the CDR3: TGCGCCAGCAGCCAGACAGGGAAGGGGGAAGCTTTCTTT. Translation gives CASSQTGKGEAFF.

The genes are TRBV5-6 and TRBJ2-1; D unresolved. Germline V CDR1 and CDR2: SGHDT, YYEEEE. This CDR3 contains 13 residues. V was clipped by 0 bases and J by 6 bases, with 7 bases between them. CDR3 nucleotides: TGTGCCAGCAGCTTGGATAGCCCCAATGAGCAGTTCTTC. Its translation: CASSLDSPNEQFF.

The chain joins TRBV6-5 to TRBJ1-1, with D possibly being TRBD1 (5 bases). Germline CDR1 MNHEY, CDR2 SVGAGI. Deletions cut 6 bases from V and 5 bases from J, with 13 bases between. The CDR3 spans 13 residues. Here the CDR3 reads CASSRGILTEAFF. The CDR3 region has the DNA TGTGCCAGCAGCCGGGGGATTTTGACTGAAGCTTTCTTT.

This chain connects TRBV6-1 to TRBJ1-1; 9 bases agree with TRBD1. J gave up 2 bases and V 4 bases, and 11 bases lay outside the gene matches. Germline V gene sequence: CDR1 MNHNS, CDR2 SASEGT. The CDR3 sequence is 17 residues long. CDR3 sequence: CASSATNRGRVNTEAFF. The CDR3 bases are TGTGCCAGCAGTGCGACTAACAGGGGGCGTGTAAACACTGAAGCTTTCTTT.

V gene TRBV7-6 combines with J gene TRBJ2-3; D not certain. This CDR3 has 13 amino acids. Germline CDR1 SGHVS, CDR2 FNYEAQ. V gave up 1 base and J gave up 6 bases, with 8 bases separating them. The CDR3 protein is CASSLVIADTQYF. The DNA of the CDR3 is TGTGCCAGCAGCTTAGTAATAGCTGATACGCAGTATTTT.

This clone came up a few times. The V and J genes are TRBV12-5 and TRBJ1-1, with D hard to call. The CDR3 extends over 14 amino acids. Trimming stripped 1 base from V and 0 bases from J, with 6 bases between. In germline, CDR1 is LGHNT, CDR2 FRNRAP. Here the CDR3 reads CASGLGAVNTEAFF. The CDR3 DNA reads TGTGCTAGTGGTTTGGGTGCGGTGAACACTGAAGCTTTCTTT.

V gene TRBV4-1 combines with J gene TRBJ2-1; D not resolved. Germline V lookup: CDR1 MGHRA, CDR2 YSYEKL. The CDR3 is made up of 13 amino acids. Trimming shortened V by 1 base and J by 11 bases, and 12 bases separated the two germline ends. The CDR3 DNA reads as TGCGCCAGCAGCCAAGCCTTGCAGCCCAAGCAGTTCTTC. Translated, it gives CASSQALQPKQFF.

This clone was seen a handful of times. The genes are TRBV19 and TRBJ1-1, with D maybe TRBD1 (5 bases). The ends were cut back, 5 bases at V and 1 base at J, with 14 bases in the middle. CDR1 is LNHDA, CDR2 SQIVND, per germline (reference sequence). The CDR3 sequence is 15 residues long. DNA of the CDR3: TGTGCCAGTAGTTATGGACATTCATCGAACACTGAAGCTTTCTTT. Its translation is CASSYGHSSNTEAFF.

The V call is TRBV7-8, the J call TRBJ2-1; D is unresolved. Trimming pared 1 base from V and 6 bases from J, leaving 10 bases between. The CDR3 totals 14 residues. Germline V gene data show CDR1 as SGHVS and CDR2 as FQNEAQ. The DNA of the CDR3 is TGTGCCAGCAGCTTAGAATGGGTGGGCAATGAGCAGTTCTTC. It encodes CASSLEWVGNEQFF.